The 5 T cell receptor beta chains below were found in one sample sequenced in a study of cytomegalovirus exposure and HLA in healthy donors. Researchers ran the PCR with 60 Vbeta and 13 Jbeta primers. The data were produced by immunoSEQ multiplex PCR, yet TCRdb's version contains in-frame clones alone and is incomplete. The sample includes more than 150,000 clones, roughly 79% of them seen just once. Sequencing input: PBMCs. These receptors all come from a man aged 40-49 years in good health and CMV-seronegative.

The gene calls are TRBV12-2 and TRBJ2-3; the DNA was not compared with TRBD1, the D call given in the table. TRBV12-2 is labeled a pseudogene. The CDR3 spans 14 residues. The CDR3 sequence is CASRPNSAGDTQYF. DNA for the CDR3: TGTGCAAGTCGCCCAAATTCAGCAGGAGATACGCAGTATTTT.

V is TRBV19 and J is TRBJ2-1; a possible D gene is TRBD2 (5 bases). CDR1 LNHDA and CDR2 SQIVND come from the germline V gene (reference sequence). V shed 4 bases and J shed 7 bases, with 11 bases lying between them. The CDR3 is made up of 13 amino acids. CDR3 loop: CASSTDRGNEQFF. Here the CDR3 DNA reads TGTGCCAGTAGTACGGATCGAGGGAATGAGCAGTTCTTC.

The CDR3 protein is CASNRDRAWNGYTF. The CDR3 DNA reads as TGTGCCAGCAACCGGGACAGGGCATGGAATGGCTACACCTTC. The chain combines TRBV6-6 with TRBJ1-2; 9 nucleotides align to TRBD1. Germline CDR1 is MNHNY and CDR2 is SVGAGI (reference sequence). Trimming took 7 bases from V and 6 from J; bases not matched to a gene: 9. This CDR3 spans 14 amino acids.

The V and J genes are TRBV28 and TRBJ2-3; 10 positions match TRBD2. Germline CDR1 MDHEN, CDR2 SYDVKM. CDR3 length: 22 amino acids. V trimming: 3 bases; J trimming: 0 bases; junction bases outside the gene matches: 21. DNA for the CDR3: TGTGCCAGCAGTTTTCCAGGCGTTACCGGGACTAGCGCCTGGACTAGCACAGATACGCAGTATTTT. Residues: CASSFPGVTGTSAWTSTDTQYF.

This clone was picked up one time. J is TRBJ2-2 and V is TRBV7-2, with a weak D call TRBD2 (5 bases). From germline, CDR1 is SGHTA and CDR2 FQGNSA. Trimming pared 5 bases from V and 0 bases from J, leaving 10 bases between. The CDR3 extends over 15 amino acids. The CDR3 loop reads CASSRRASNTGELFF. The CDR3 DNA reads as TGTGCCAGCAGCCGGCGGGCGTCGAACACCGGGGAGCTGTTTTTT.